The rows below give T cell receptor beta chains drawn from one sample of a study of cytomegalovirus exposure and HLA in healthy donors. The method was immunoSEQ multiplex PCR; TCRdb's version includes in-frame clones alone and lacks a portion of them. In all, the sample yields about 150,000 clones. Sequenced input: PBMCs. The receptors originated from a woman in her fifties or sixties in good health and CMV-seronegative. Each CDR3 is given with its conserved first and last residue. D genes are given only for firm matches.

TRBJ1-1,TRBV28,-,CASRRVEAFF,TGTGCCAGCAGGAGGGTCGAAGCTTTCTTT
TRBJ2-1,TRBV27,-,CASSLGMDSADEQFF,TGTGCCAGCAGTTTAGGCATGGACTCCGCCGATGAGCAGTTCTTC
TRBJ2-1,TRBV4-2,-,CASSLRAGLAFF,TGTGCCAGCAGCCTCAGAGCGGGTCTGGCGTTCTTC
TRBJ1-2,TRBV5-4,-,CASSPGRGNGYTF,TGTGCCAGCAGCCCTGGGAGGGGGAATGGCTACACCTTC
TRBJ1-1,TRBV6-6,-,CASSPNKIDTEAFF,TGTGCCAGCAGTCCCAACAAGATCGACACTGAAGCTTTCTTT
TRBJ2-2,TRBV27,TRBD1,CASSWDRVTGELFF,TGTGCCAGCAGTTGGGACAGGGTCACCGGGGAGCTGTTTTTT
TRBJ2-3,TRBV30,TRBD2,CAWSVWRGGQTDTQYF,TGTGCCTGGAGTGTATGGCGGGGGGGCCAAACAGATACGCAGTATTTT
TRBJ2-7,TRBV7-2,-,CASSPLASEQYF,TGTGCCAGCAGCCCGTTAGCTAGCGAGCAGTACTTC
TRBJ2-5,TRBV4-2,-,CASSQDPGSGETQYF,TGTGCCAGCAGCCAAGATCCCGGTAGTGGTGAGACCCAGTACTTC
TRBJ2-7,TRBV5-4,TRBD2,CASSFGLAGDYEQYF,TGTGCCAGCAGCTTCGGACTAGCGGGAGACTACGAGCAGTACTTC
TRBJ2-1,TRBV6-5,TRBD2,CASSYGLAGVNEQFF,TGTGCCAGCAGTTACGGGCTAGCGGGAGTCAATGAGCAGTTCTTC
TRBJ2-7,TRBV9,-,CASSSTSTEQYF,TGTGCCAGCAGCTCCACTAGCACCGAGCAGTACTTC
TRBJ2-2,TRBV27,TRBD1,CASSLSITGTGGGTGELFF,TGTGCCAGCAGTTTATCGATTACCGGGACAGGGGGCGGGACCGGGGAGCTGTTTTTT
TRBJ1-4,TRBV12-2,-,CASRSLTGGDKLFF,TGTGCAAGTCGCTCATTGACAGGGGGTGACAAACTGTTTTTT
TRBJ1-2,TRBV5-1,TRBD1,CASSPQGNYGYTF,TGCGCCAGCAGCCCACAGGGGAACTATGGCTACACCTTC
TRBJ1-1,TRBV5-1,-,CASSDPWVQDTEAFF,TGCGCCAGCAGCGATCCCTGGGTGCAGGACACTGAAGCTTTCTTT
TRBJ2-1,TRBV4-2,TRBD2,CASSQPGGGGGTYNEQFF,TGTGCCAGCAGCCAACCGGGCGGGGGGGGCGGAACCTACAATGAGCAGTTCTTC
TRBJ2-2,TRBV4-1,TRBD1,CASRRGQGTNTGELFF,TGCGCCAGCAGACGTGGACAGGGGACGAACACCGGGGAGCTGTTTTTT
TRBJ2-1,TRBV5-5,TRBD2,CASSLGGGALNYEQFF,TGTGCCAGCAGCTTGGGGGGAGGGGCGCTTAACTATGAGCAGTTCTTC
TRBJ2-2,TRBV9,TRBD2,CASSPQTSGGLTGELFF,TGTGCCAGCAGCCCTCAGACTAGCGGGGGGTTGACCGGGGAGCTGTTTTTT
TRBJ2-7,TRBV6-5,TRBD2,CASSYLTSGGGEQYF,TGTGCCAGCAGTTACTTAACTAGCGGTGGGGGCGAGCAGTACTTC
TRBJ1-5,TRBV4-2,TRBD1,CASSQELDRVGNQPQHF,TGTGCCAGCAGCCAAGAACTGGACAGGGTGGGCAATCAGCCCCAGCATTTT
TRBJ2-7,TRBV11-2,-,CASSLDSRIYEQYF,TGTGCCAGCAGCTTAGATAGCAGAATCTACGAGCAGTACTTC
TRBJ2-1,TRBV30,TRBD2,CARTSGRAWEQFF,TGTGCCAGAACTAGCGGGAGAGCCTGGGAGCAGTTCTTC
TRBJ1-1,TRBV15,TRBD1,CATRQGPLSTEAFF,TGTGCCACCAGACAGGGGCCGCTTAGCACTGAAGCTTTCTTT
TRBJ2-3,TRBV5-1,-,CASRAVVGTSTDTQYF,TGCGCCAGCAGGGCGGTGGTTGGAACTAGCACAGATACGCAGTATTTT
TRBJ2-5,TRBV7-2,TRBD2,CASSLTTRAGGQETQYF,TGTGCCAGCAGCTTAACCACTAGGGCGGGGGGACAAGAGACCCAGTACTTC
TRBJ2-7,TRBV29-1,-,CSVADGVYEQYF,TGCAGCGTTGCCGACGGGGTCTACGAGCAGTACTTC
TRBJ2-3,TRBV28,-,CASRYSGQTDTQYF,TGTGCCAGCAGGTACAGCGGACAGACAGATACGCAGTATTTT
TRBJ2-1,TRBV14,-,CASSRTGNNEQFF,TGTGCCAGCAGCCGGACGGGGAACAATGAGCAGTTCTTC
TRBJ2-1,TRBV7-3,TRBD2,CASSLYGGGSEQFF,TGTGCCAGCAGCTTATACGGGGGAGGGAGTGAGCAGTTCTTC
TRBJ1-2,TRBV4-1,TRBD1,CASSQGTGDEGYTF,TGCGCCAGCAGCCAAGGTACAGGGGATGAGGGCTACACCTTC
TRBJ2-5,TRBV28,-,CASTLPGQQETQYF,TGTGCCAGCACTCTACCGGGACAACAAGAGACCCAGTACTTC
TRBJ1-6,TRBV30,TRBD1,CAWSGTGGNSPLHF,TGTGCCTGGAGTGGGACAGGGGGAAATTCACCCCTCCACTTT
TRBJ2-5,TRBV28,-,CASSLLPASSQETQYF,TGTGCCAGCAGTTTACTTCCAGCTAGTTCCCAAGAGACCCAGTACTTC
TRBJ2-7,TRBV5-6,TRBD2,CASSSGTSGEQYF,TGTGCCAGCAGCTCCGGGACTAGCGGCGAGCAGTACTTC
TRBJ2-1,TRBV11-2,-,CASSFLPDNEQFF,TGTGCCAGCAGCTTTCTCCCTGACAATGAGCAGTTCTTC
TRBJ1-5,TRBV19,TRBD1,CASSRFPGDRPNQPQHF,TGTGCCAGTAGCCGATTTCCAGGGGACAGGCCCAATCAGCCCCAGCATTTT
TRBJ2-1,TRBV28,-,CASSRTISYNEQFF,TGTGCCAGCAGTAGGACTATCTCCTACAATGAGCAGTTCTTC
TRBJ2-7,TRBV19,-,CASSISRAGAYEQYF,TGTGCCAGTAGTATATCAAGGGCAGGGGCCTACGAGCAGTACTTC
TRBJ1-5,TRBV13,-,CASSGPGTAQPQHF,TGTGCCAGCAGCGGCCCCGGGACTGCTCAGCCCCAGCATTTT
TRBJ1-5,TRBV5-1,-,CASSREGNQPQHF,TGCGCCAGCAGCCGGGAAGGGAATCAGCCCCAGCATTTT
TRBJ2-2,TRBV28,TRBD2,CASTTGGLSGELFF,TGTGCCAGCACCACCGGGGGGTTGAGCGGGGAGCTGTTTTTT
TRBJ1-6,TRBV5-1,-,CASSSEGTGSPLHF,TGCGCCAGCAGCTCGGAGGGGACCGGCTCACCCCTCCACTTT
TRBJ1-1,TRBV18,TRBD1,CASSPGQGGTEAFF,TGTGCCAGCTCACCGGGACAGGGAGGCACTGAAGCTTTCTTT
TRBJ1-5,TRBV18,TRBD1,CASSPSGTVNQPQHF,TGTGCCAGCTCACCCTCGGGGACAGTCAATCAGCCCCAGCATTTT
TRBJ1-2,TRBV28,-,CASSPTRNGDYGYTF,TGTGCCAGCAGTCCAACGAGGAACGGGGACTATGGCTACACCTTC
TRBJ2-7,TRBV6-5,-,CASSYSFRETYEQYF,TGTGCCAGCAGTTACTCATTCCGGGAGACCTACGAGCAGTACTTC
TRBJ2-7,TRBV19,-,CASSTSRAGGPYEQYF,TGTGCCAGTAGTACCAGTAGGGCAGGAGGACCCTACGAGCAGTACTTC
TRBJ1-1,TRBV11-2,-,CASSFGRGGTEAFF,TGTGCCAGCAGCTTTGGACGGGGGGGCACTGAAGCTTTCTTT
TRBJ1-1,TRBV28,-,CASIGTHRGAGTEAFF,TGTGCCAGCATCGGCACCCATAGGGGCGCCGGGACTGAAGCTTTCTTT
TRBJ2-7,TRBV7-2,-,CASTSGVTHYEQYF,TGTGCCAGCACGTCGGGGGTCACCCACTACGAGCAGTACTTC